This passage covers 26 T cell receptor beta chains from one sample sequenced in a study of Graves' ophthalmopathy and Graves' hyperthyroidism. Amplified material comprised TCR beta CDR3 regions derived from RNA transcripts. Second-round multiplex PCR came after first-round RT-PCR with HTBI primers. TCRdb processed the multiplex PCR reads anew with MiXCR; each CDR3 protein has one entry. Of around 520,000 distinct CDR3 sequences listed, roughly 39% are singletons. Sequenced sample: peripheral blood or thyroid tissue (not recorded which). These receptors came from an adult man with Graves' hyperthyroidism.

This clonotype appeared a single time. V gene TRBV5-5 combines with J gene TRBJ2-7; 7 bases map to TRBD2. The germline V gene has CDR1 SGHKS and CDR2 YYEKEE (reference sequence). The ends lost 4 bases at V and 7 bases at J; junction bases unmatched: 17. The CDR3 is 16 residues long. The CDR3 loop is CASSAAWASGNNEQYF. CDR3 DNA: TGTGCCAGCAGCGCCGCTTGGGCTAGCGGTAACAATGAGCAGTACTTC.

The table lists this clonotype with many counts. The genes are TRBV27 and TRBJ1-5; 7 nucleotides match TRBD1. Germline V lookup: CDR1 MNHEY, CDR2 SMNVEV (reference sequence). This CDR3 has 15 amino acids. V gave up 5 bases and J gave up 7 bases; unmatched junction bases: 11. The CDR3 here is CASSPRQGLGQPQHF. Here the CDR3 DNA reads TGTGCCAGCAGTCCCAGACAGGGACTAGGGCAGCCCCAGCATTTT.

Only one count was recorded for this clonotype. The junction does not match germline at one end; this may be a read error. The rearrangement joins TRBV7-8 to TRBJ2-2, with D perhaps assigned TRBD1 or TRBD2 (7 bases each). Germline-derived CDR1 and CDR2 are SGHVS and FQNEAQ. The CDR3 loop spans 16 amino acids. CDR3 DNA: TGTGCCAGCAGCCTCAGGGGGGGGGCCAACACCGGGGAGCTGTCTTTT. Translated: CASSLRGGANTGELSF.

This clonotype was counted many times. J is TRBJ1-2 and V is TRBV6-1; tentatively, D is TRBD1 (5 bases). The CDR3 sequence is 16 residues long. Trimming stripped 5 bases from V and 4 bases from J, with 20 bases between. Per the germline V gene, CDR1 is MNHNS and CDR2 is SASEGT. This CDR3 is CASSPGPLDGRYGYTF. In nucleotides, the CDR3 is TGTGCCAGCAGTCCGGGGCCTCTGGATGGACGCTATGGCTACACCTTC.

V is TRBV29-1 and J is TRBJ1-2; a possible D gene is TRBD1 (5 bases). CDR1 is SQVTM and CDR2 is ANQGSEA in the germline V gene. V lost 7 bases, J lost 0 bases, and 9 bases lay in between. The CDR3 is made up of 12 amino acids. CDR3 DNA sequence: TGCAGCGCGACGGACACTAACTATGGCTACACCTTC. Amino acid sequence: CSATDTNYGYTF.

This clonotype has just a few counts. The chain links TRBV28 to TRBJ1-2; D gene ambiguous. The germline V gene encodes CDR1 MDHEN and CDR2 SYDVKM. Trimming took 6 bases from V and 5 from J, leaving 7 bases between them. This CDR3 is built from 11 residues. In nucleotides, the CDR3 is TGTGCCAGCAGGGAAGTGTATGGCTACACCTTC. This translates into CASREVYGYTF.

The chain uses TRBV24-1 and TRBJ2-7; the D gene could be TRBD1 or TRBD2 (5 bases each). The CDR3 covers 16 residues. V was shortened by 5 bases and J by 2 bases, with 18 bases between the two germline ends. Germline CDR1 reads KGHDR; CDR2 reads SFDVKD. CDR3 bases: TGTGCCACCAGTGGCACCGGGACGTCGACTCCCTACGAGCAGTACTTC. Translating it yields CATSGTGTSTPYEQYF.

This clonotype was counted at least ten times. The chain has TRBV5-6 and TRBJ2-7; D remains unclear. The V end was cut by 2 bases, the J end by 2 bases, with 8 bases between. CDR1 SGHDT and CDR2 YYEEEE come from the germline V gene. The CDR3 sequence is 13 residues long. The CDR3: CASSFGPTYEQYF. The CDR3 DNA sequence: TGTGCCAGCAGCTTCGGACCGACCTACGAGCAGTACTTC.

As regards this clonotype: This clone may be a read error of a much larger clone one base away. The chain uses TRBV19 and TRBJ1-1, with 7 bases fitting TRBD1. CDR1 and CDR2 (germline): LNHDA, SQIVND (reference sequence). This CDR3 is built from 13 residues. In DNA form, the CDR3 reads TGTGCCAGTAGTGACAGGGCGAACACTGAAGCTTCCTTT. Its protein is CASSDRANTEASF. The full variable domain, with the rest looked up from reference TRBV19 and TRBJ1-1, is DGGITQSPKYLFRKEGQNVTLSCEQNLNHDAMYWYRQDPGQGLRLIYYSQIVNDFQKGDIAEGYSVSREKKESFPLTVTSAQKNPTAFYLCASSDRANTEASFGQGTRLTVV.

This clonotype has a count of ten or more. V and J are TRBV6-6 and TRBJ2-5; TRBD1 aligns across 10 bases. J was trimmed by 5 bases and V by 6 bases; bases with no gene match: 3. The CDR3 has 13 residues. In germline, CDR1 is MNHNY, CDR2 SVGAGI (reference sequence). The CDR3 loop reads CASSPDRGETQYF. The CDR3, as DNA: TGTGCCAGCAGCCCGGACAGGGGGGAGACCCAGTACTTC.

This clonotype showed up many times. DNA of the CDR3: TGTGCCAGCAGCTTAGTGGGTCGAAATTCACCCCTCCACTTT. This gives the protein CASSLVGRNSPLHF. V is TRBV7-2 and J is TRBJ1-6, with D hard to call. This CDR3 has 14 amino acids. Germline CDR1 reads SGHTA; CDR2 reads FQGNSA. The germline V and J ends were trimmed by 1 base and 7 bases, with 8 bases remaining between them.

CDR3 residues: CASSDGHLVNEQFF. The CDR3 nucleotides are TGCGCCAGCAGTGACGGCCATCTTGTCAATGAGCAGTTCTTC. The rearrangement links TRBV10-2 to TRBJ2-1, with D unclear. CDR1 is WSHSY, CDR2 SAAADI, per germline. The length of the CDR3 is 14 residues. V gave up 3 bases and J gave up 6 bases, with 12 bases separating them.

The V call is TRBV10-3, the J call TRBJ1-5; D ambiguous. The CDR3 loop spans 13 amino acids. The V end lost 8 bases, the J end lost 12 bases, and 20 bases lay between the germline ends. CDR1 is ENHRY and CDR2 is SYGVKD in the germline V gene. CDR3 DNA: TGTGCCATCGGGCAGAACCCCGGGCCCGACCAGCATTTT. Protein sequence: CAIGQNPGPDQHF.

The genes are TRBV7-3 and TRBJ1-1, with D tentatively TRBD1 (6 bases). V was trimmed by 0 bases and J by 7 bases, leaving 12 bases between them. Germline CDR1 and CDR2: SGHTA and FQGTGA. The CDR3 runs 14 residues. DNA for the CDR3: TGTGCCAGCAGCTTAACTGGGGGCAGGGATGAAGCTTTCTTT. It translates to CASSLTGGRDEAFF.

Regarding this clonotype: Sequence at one end of the junction differs from germline and may be a read error. The chain couples TRBV7-9 to TRBJ2-7, with 8 nucleotides matching TRBD2. The length of the CDR3 is 19 residues. Germline values: CDR1 SEHNR, CDR2 FQNEAQ (reference sequence). The DNA of the CDR3 is TGTGCCAGCAGTTACTCGCCCTTAACCGGGACTAGGAGCTCCTACGAGCGGTACTTC. Translation: CASSYSPLTGTRSSYERYF. The complete variable domain, with remaining parts taken from reference TRBV7-9 and TRBJ2-7, reads DTGVSQNPRHKITKRGQNVTFRCDPISEHNRLYWYRQTLGQGPEFLTYFQNEAQLEKSRLLSDRFSAERPKGSFSTLEIQRTEQGDSAMYLCASSYSPLTGTRSSYERYFGPGTRLTVT.

This clonotype has ten or more counts. The rearrangement links TRBV7-9 to TRBJ1-1; no firm D call. V was cut by 5 bases and J by 0 bases, with 10 bases left in between. The germline gives CDR1 SEHNR, CDR2 FQNEAQ (reference sequence). This CDR3 comprises 14 residues. The CDR3 nucleotides read TGTGCCAGCAGCACTGGACCGGTGAACACTGAAGCTTTCTTT. Its translation: CASSTGPVNTEAFF.

This chain uses TRBV29-1 with TRBJ2-5; 12 positions match TRBD2. V was pared by 6 bases and J by 5 bases, with 13 bases of the junction left unmatched. This CDR3 is 16 amino acids long. Germline loops: CDR1 SQVTM, CDR2 ANQGSEA. For the CDR3, the DNA is TGCAGCGTGGACAATTCCGGGACTAGCGGGCGGGAGACCCAGTACTTC. It codes for CSVDNSGTSGRETQYF.

This chain joins TRBV20-1 and TRBJ2-2, with 10 bases fitting TRBD2. The CDR3 consists of 16 residues. V gave up 2 bases and J gave up 4 bases; unmatched junction bases: 7. CDR1 DFQATT and CDR2 SNEGSKA come from the germline V gene (reference sequence). CDR3 in amino acids: CSARSLAGETTGELFF. DNA for the CDR3: TGCAGTGCTAGATCCCTAGCGGGGGAAACCACCGGGGAGCTGTTTTTT.

J is TRBJ1-1 and V is TRBV7-2, with D hard to call. The V gene's germline CDR1 is SGHTA and CDR2 FQGNSA. Trimming took off 1 base at V and 8 bases at J, with 14 bases between the two ends. The CDR3 length is 14 residues. CDR3 nucleotide sequence: TGTGCCAGCAGCTTAGTAGCGGGAGGAGACGAAGCTTTCTTT. Translation: CASSLVAGGDEAFF.

This clonotype was detected many times. The CDR3 spells CASSLYADWVSNQPQHF. As DNA, the CDR3 is TGTGCCAGCAGCTTGTACGCGGATTGGGTCAGCAATCAGCCCCAGCATTTT. The rearrangement joins TRBV5-8 to TRBJ1-5; D remains unclear. Trimming stripped 1 base from V and 1 base from J, with 15 bases between. The length of the CDR3 is 17 residues. The V gene's germline CDR1 is SGHTS and CDR2 YDEGEE.

There are a few counts of this clonotype. This chain joins TRBV5-1 and TRBJ2-7; 8 nucleotides align to TRBD1. CDR1 is SGHRS and CDR2 is YFSETQ in the germline V gene. J lost 1 base, V lost 0 bases, and 6 bases had no gene match. The CDR3 consists of 16 residues. DNA for the CDR3: TGCGCCAGCAGCTTGGCCGACAGGGGAGGATCCTACGAGCAGTACTTC. Amino acid sequence: CASSLADRGGSYEQYF.

In its sample, this clonotype was seen a few times. V and J are TRBV12-3 or TRBV12-4 and TRBJ1-5; 7 bases align to TRBD1. CDR3 length equals 18 residues. V was pared by 2 bases and J by 3 bases, with 13 bases of the junction left unmatched. CDR3 sequence: CASSLRATEGAVNQPQHF. The CDR3 DNA follows: TGTGCCAGCAGTTTACGGGCCACCGAGGGGGCAGTCAATCAGCCCCAGCATTTT.

This clonotype was seen ten or more times. The chain combines TRBV20-1 with TRBJ2-2, with D unresolved. Trimming shortened V by 6 bases and J by 1 base, and 15 bases separated the two germline ends. This CDR3 has 15 amino acids. Germline-derived CDR1 and CDR2 are DFQATT and SNEGSKA (reference sequence). CDR3 coding DNA: TGCAGTGCCCCTCGTCCGGAGCTGAACACCGGGGAGCTGTTTTTT. Translated: CSAPRPELNTGELFF.

Points on this clonotype: At one of its ends the junction is not consistent with the germline gene, which may arise from a read error. The J gene is TRBJ2-1, the V gene TRBV7-9; D is perhaps TRBD2 (5 bases). The germline V gene encodes CDR1 SEHNR and CDR2 FQNEAQ (reference sequence). The CDR3 totals 15 residues. This chain's CDR3 is CASSLYWGVRNGQFF. CDR3 DNA sequence: TGTGCCAGCAGCTTATATTGGGGAGTACGAAATGGGCAGTTCTTC.

CDR3 DNA: TGTGCCAGCAGTGATACAGGGCTAGGGGCCAACGTCCTGACTTTCTTT. As protein: CASSDTGLGANVLTFF. The chain is built from TRBV2 and TRBJ1-1; D may be TRBD1 (6 bases). V was trimmed by 3 bases and J by 12 bases, leaving 26 bases between them. This CDR3 spans 16 amino acids. The V gene's germline CDR1 is SNHLY and CDR2 FYNNEI.

This clonotype was picked up many times. The chain combines TRBV4-2 with TRBJ2-7, with 9 bases that match TRBD2. CDR3 size: 18 residues. The ends lost 1 base at V and 0 bases at J; junction bases unmatched: 10. CDR1 is LGHNA and CDR2 is YNFKEQ in the germline V gene. CDR3 amino acids: CASSQVGRAGGHSYEQYF. The CDR3 nucleotides are TGTGCCAGCAGCCAAGTAGGGCGAGCGGGAGGCCACTCCTACGAGCAGTACTTC.